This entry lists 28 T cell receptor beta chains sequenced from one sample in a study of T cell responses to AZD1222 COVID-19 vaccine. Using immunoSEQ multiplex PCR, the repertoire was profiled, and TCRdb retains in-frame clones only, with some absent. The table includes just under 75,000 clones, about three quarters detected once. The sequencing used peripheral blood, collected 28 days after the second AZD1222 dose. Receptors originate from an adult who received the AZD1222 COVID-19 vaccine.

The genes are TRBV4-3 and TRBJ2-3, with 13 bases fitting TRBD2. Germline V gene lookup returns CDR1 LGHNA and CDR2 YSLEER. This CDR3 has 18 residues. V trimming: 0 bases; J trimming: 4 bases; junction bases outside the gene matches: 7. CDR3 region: CASSQEGTSGMIADTQYF. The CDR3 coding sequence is TGCGCCAGCAGCCAAGAAGGGACTAGCGGGATGATTGCAGATACGCAGTATTTT.

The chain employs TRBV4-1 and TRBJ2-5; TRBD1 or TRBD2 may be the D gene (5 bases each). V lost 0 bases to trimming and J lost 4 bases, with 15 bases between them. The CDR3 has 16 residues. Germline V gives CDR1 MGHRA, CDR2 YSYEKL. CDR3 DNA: TGCGCCAGCAGCCAAGATGGGGGTAGGGTGGGAGAGACCCAGTACTTC. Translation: CASSQDGGRVGETQYF.

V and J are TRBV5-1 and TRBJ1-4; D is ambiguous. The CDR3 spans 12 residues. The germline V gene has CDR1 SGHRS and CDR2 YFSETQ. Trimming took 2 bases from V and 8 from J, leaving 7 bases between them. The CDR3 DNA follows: TGCGCCAGCAGCTTCGAGGGAGAAAAACTGTTTTTT. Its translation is CASSFEGEKLFF.

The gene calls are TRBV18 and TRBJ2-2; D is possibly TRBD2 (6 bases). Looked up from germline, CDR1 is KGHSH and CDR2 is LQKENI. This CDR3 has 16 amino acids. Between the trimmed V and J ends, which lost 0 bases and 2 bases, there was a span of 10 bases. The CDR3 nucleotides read TGTGCCAGCTCACCACCCGAAGCGGGTAACACCGGGGAGCTGTTTTTT. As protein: CASSPPEAGNTGELFF. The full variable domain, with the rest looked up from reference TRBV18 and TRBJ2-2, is NAGVMQNPRHLVRRRGQEARLRCSPMKGHSHVYWYRQLPEEGLKFMVYLQKENIIDESGMPKERFSAEFPKEGPSILRIQQVVRGDSAAYFCASSPPEAGNTGELFFGEGSRLTVL.

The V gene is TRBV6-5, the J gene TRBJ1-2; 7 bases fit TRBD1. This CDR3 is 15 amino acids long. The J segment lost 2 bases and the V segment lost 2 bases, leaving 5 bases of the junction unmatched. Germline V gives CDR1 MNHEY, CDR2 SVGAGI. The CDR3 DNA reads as TGTGCCAGCAGTTACACGACAGGGACCAACTATGGCTACACCTTC. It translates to CASSYTTGTNYGYTF.

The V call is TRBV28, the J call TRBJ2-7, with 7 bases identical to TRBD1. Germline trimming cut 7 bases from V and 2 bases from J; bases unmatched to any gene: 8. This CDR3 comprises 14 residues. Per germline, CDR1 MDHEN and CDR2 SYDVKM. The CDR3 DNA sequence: TGTGCCAGCACCCTAGGGGGCAAAACCTACGAGCAGTACTTC. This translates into CASTLGGKTYEQYF.

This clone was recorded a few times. The CDR3 sequence: CASSAGTGFEGSEKLFF. The CDR3 coding sequence is TGTGCCAGCAGCGCCGGGACAGGGTTTGAAGGTTCTGAAAAACTGTTTTTT. The chain couples TRBV5-4 to TRBJ1-4; 9 bases map to TRBD1. Germline-derived CDR1 and CDR2 are SGHNT and YYREEE (reference sequence). The CDR3 runs to 17 residues. The trim removed 4 bases at V and 7 bases at J, leaving 14 bases unmatched.

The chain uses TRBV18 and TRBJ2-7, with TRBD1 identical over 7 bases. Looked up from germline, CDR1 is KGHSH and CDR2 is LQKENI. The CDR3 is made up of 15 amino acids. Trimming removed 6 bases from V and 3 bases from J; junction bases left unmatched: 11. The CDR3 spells CASSRSGQILYEQYF. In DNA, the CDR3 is TGTGCCAGCTCCCGCTCGGGACAGATCCTCTACGAGCAGTACTTC.

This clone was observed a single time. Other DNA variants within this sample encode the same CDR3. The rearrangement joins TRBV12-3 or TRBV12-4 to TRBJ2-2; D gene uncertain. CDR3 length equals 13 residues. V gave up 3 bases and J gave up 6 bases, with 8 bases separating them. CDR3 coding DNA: TGTGCCAGCAGTTTTAACTCGGCCGGGGAGCTGTTTTTT. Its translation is CASSFNSAGELFF.

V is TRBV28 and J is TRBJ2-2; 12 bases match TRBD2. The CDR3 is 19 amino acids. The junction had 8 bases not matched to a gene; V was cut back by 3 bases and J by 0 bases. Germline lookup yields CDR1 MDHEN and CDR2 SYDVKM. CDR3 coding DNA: TGTGCCAGCAGTTTGGGCCGACTAGCGGGGGTCCCGAACACCGGGGAGCTGTTTTTT. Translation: CASSLGRLAGVPNTGELFF.

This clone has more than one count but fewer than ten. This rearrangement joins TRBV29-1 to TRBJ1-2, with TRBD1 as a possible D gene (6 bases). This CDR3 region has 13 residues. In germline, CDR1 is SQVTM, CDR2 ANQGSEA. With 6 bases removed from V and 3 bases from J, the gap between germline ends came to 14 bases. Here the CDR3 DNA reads TGCAGCGTCAAACAGGGAACTGACTATGGCTACACCTTC. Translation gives CSVKQGTDYGYTF.

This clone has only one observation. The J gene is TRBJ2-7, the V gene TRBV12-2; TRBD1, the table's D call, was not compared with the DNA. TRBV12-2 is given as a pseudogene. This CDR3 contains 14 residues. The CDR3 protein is CASRLPWTGYEQYF. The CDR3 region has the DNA TGTGCAAGTCGCCTGCCCTGGACAGGGTACGAGCAGTACTTC.

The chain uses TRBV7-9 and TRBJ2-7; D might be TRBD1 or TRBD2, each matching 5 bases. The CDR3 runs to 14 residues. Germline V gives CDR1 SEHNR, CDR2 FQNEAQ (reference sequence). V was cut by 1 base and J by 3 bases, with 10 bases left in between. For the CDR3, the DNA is TGTGCCAGCAGCTTAGAGGGGACCATCTACGAGCAGTACTTC. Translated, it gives CASSLEGTIYEQYF.

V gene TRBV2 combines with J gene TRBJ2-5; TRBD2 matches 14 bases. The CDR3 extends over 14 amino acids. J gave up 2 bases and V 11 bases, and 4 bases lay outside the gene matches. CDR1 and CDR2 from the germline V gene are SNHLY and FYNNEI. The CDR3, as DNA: TGTGCCGGCCGGACTAGCGGGAGGCAAGAGACCCAGTACTTC. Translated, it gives CAGRTSGRQETQYF.

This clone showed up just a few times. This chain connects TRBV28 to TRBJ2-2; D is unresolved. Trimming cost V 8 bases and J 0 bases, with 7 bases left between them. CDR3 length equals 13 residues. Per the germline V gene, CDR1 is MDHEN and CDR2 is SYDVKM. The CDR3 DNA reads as TGTGCCAGCGGGTCCTCGAACACCGGGGAGCTGTTTTTT. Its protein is CASGSSNTGELFF. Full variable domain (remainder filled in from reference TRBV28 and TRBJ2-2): DVKVTQSSRYLVKRTGEKVFLECVQDMDHENMFWYRQDPGLGLRLIYFSYDVKMKEKGDIPEGYSVSREKKERFSLILESASTNQTSMYLCASGSSNTGELFFGEGSRLTVL.

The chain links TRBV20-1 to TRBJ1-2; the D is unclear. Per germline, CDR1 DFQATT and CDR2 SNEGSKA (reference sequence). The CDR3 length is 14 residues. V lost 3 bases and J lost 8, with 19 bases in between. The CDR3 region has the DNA TGCAGTGCTAGTTTGAGAGGAGGCTTAAGGGGCTACACCTTC. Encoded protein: CSASLRGGLRGYTF.

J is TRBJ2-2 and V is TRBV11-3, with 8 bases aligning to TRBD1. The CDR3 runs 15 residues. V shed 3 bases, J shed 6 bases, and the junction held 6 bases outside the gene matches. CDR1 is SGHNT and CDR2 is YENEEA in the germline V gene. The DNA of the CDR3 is TGTGCCAGCAGCTTTGCAGGGGGCGCGTCCGGGGAGCTGTTTTTT. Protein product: CASSFAGGASGELFF.

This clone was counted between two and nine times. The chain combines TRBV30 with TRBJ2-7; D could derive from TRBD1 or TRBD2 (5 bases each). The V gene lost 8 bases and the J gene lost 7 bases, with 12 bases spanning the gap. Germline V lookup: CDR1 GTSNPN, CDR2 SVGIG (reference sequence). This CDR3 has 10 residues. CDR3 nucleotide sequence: TGTGCCGGGGGTTGGAGGGAGCAGTACTTC. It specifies CAGGWREQYF.

The DNA for the CDR3 is TGTGCCAGCTCACCACTTGGACAGGGGACCTACAATGAGCAGTTCTTC. Translated: CASSPLGQGTYNEQFF. This chain uses TRBV18 with TRBJ2-1, with 9 nucleotides matching TRBD1. V gave up 1 base and J gave up 2 bases; unmatched junction bases: 3. Germline V gives CDR1 KGHSH, CDR2 LQKENI. The CDR3 spans 16 residues.

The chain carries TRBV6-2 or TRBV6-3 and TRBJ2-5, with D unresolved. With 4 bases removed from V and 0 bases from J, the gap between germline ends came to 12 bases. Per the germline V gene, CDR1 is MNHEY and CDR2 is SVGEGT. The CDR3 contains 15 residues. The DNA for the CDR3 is TGTGCCAGCAGTTCCCCCGGACGTAACCAAGAGACCCAGTACTTC. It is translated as CASSSPGRNQETQYF.

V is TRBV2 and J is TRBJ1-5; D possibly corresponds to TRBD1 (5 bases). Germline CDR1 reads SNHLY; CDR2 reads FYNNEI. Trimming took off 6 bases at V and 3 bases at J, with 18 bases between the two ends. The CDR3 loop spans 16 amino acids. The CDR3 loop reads CASRATGLMINQPQHF. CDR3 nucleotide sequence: TGTGCCAGCAGGGCCACGGGACTGATGATCAATCAGCCCCAGCATTTT.

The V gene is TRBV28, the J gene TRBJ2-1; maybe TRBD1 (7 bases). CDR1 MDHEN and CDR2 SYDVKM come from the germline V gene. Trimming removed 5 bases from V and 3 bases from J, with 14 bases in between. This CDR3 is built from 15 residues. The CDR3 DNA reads TGTGCCAGCAGTCGCAGGGGGGCCGGCTACAATGAGCAGTTCTTC. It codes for CASSRRGAGYNEQFF.

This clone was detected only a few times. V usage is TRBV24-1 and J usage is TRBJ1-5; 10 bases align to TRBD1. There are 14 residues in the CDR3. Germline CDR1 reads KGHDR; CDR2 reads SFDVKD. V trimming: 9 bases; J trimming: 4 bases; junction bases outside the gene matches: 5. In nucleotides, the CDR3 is TGTGCCACCGGAGGGGGACAGGGGAATCAGCCCCAGCATTTT. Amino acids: CATGGGQGNQPQHF.

CDR3 amino acids: CASSQQAGPTGELFF. CDR3 in DNA: TGTGCCAGCAGCCAACAAGCGGGACCCACCGGGGAGCTGTTTTTT. The chain combines TRBV14 with TRBJ2-2; 7 bases fit TRBD2. V shed 2 bases and J 4 bases; nucleotides not matched to a gene: 4. Germline V gene data show CDR1 as SGHDN and CDR2 as FVKESK. The CDR3 totals 15 residues.

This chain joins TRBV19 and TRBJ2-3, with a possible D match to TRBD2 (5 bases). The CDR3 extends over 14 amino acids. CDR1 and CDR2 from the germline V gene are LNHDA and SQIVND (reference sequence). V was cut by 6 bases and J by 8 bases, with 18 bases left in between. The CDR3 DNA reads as TGTGCCAGTAGAGAAAGCGGAGTAGGGTCTACGCAGTATTTT. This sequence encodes CASRESGVGSTQYF.

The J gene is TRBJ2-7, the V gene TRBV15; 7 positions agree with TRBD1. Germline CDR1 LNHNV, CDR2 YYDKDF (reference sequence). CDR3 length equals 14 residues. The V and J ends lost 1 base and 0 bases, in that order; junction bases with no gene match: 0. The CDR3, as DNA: TGTGCCACCAGCAGAGGGGACAGCTCCTACGAGCAGTACTTC. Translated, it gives CATSRGDSSYEQYF.

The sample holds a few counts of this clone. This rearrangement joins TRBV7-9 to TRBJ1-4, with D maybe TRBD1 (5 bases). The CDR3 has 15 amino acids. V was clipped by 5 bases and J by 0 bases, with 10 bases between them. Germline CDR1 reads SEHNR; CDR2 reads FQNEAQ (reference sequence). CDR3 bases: TGTGCCAGCAGCCCAAGGGGACCAACTAATGAAAAACTGTTTTTT. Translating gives CASSPRGPTNEKLFF.

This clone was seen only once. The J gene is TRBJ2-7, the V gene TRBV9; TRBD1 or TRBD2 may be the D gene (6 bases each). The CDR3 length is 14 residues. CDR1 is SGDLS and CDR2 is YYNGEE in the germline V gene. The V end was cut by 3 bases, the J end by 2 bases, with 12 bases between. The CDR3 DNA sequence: TGTGCCAGCAGCGAACAGGGACTGGCCTACGAGCAGTACTTC. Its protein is CASSEQGLAYEQYF.